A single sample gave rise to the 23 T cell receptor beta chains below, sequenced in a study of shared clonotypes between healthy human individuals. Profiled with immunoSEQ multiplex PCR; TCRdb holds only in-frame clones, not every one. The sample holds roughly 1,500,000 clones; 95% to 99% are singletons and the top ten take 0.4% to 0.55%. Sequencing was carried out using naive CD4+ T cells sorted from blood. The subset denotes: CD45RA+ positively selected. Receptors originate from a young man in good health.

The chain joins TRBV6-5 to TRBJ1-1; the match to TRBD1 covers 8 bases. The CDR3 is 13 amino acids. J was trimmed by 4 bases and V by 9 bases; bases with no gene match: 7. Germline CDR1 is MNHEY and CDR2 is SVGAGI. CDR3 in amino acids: CASKIQGGTEAFF. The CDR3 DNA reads TGTGCCAGTAAAATACAGGGGGGCACTGAAGCTTTCTTT.

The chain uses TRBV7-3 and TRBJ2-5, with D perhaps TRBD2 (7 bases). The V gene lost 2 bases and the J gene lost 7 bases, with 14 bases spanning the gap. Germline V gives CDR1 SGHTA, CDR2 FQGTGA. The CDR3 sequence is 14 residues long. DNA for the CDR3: TGTGCCAGCAGCTTAGTAGGACTAGGGGGGACCCAGTACTTC. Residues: CASSLVGLGGTQYF. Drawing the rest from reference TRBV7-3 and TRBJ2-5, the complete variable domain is GAGVSQTPSNKVTEKGKYVELRCDPISGHTALYWYRQSLGQGPEFLIYFQGTGAADDSGLPNDRFFAVRPEGSVSTLKIQRTERGDSAVYLCASSLVGLGGTQYFGPGTRLLVL.

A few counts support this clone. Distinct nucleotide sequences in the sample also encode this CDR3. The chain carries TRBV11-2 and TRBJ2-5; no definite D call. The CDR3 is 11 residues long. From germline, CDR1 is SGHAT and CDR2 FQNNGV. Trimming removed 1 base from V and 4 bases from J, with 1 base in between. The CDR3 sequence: CASSLVETQYF. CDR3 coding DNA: TGTGCCAGCAGCTTAGTAGAGACCCAGTACTTC.

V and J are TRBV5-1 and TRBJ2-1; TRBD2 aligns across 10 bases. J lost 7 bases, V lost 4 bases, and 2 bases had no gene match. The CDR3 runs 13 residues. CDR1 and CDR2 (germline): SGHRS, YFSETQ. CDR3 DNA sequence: TGCGCCAGCAGCGGACTAGCGGATAATGAGCAGTTCTTC. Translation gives CASSGLADNEQFF. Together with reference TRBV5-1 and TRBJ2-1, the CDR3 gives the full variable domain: KAGVTQTPRYLIKTRGQQVTLSCSPISGHRSVSWYQQTPGQGLQFLFEYFSETQRNKGNFPGRFSGRQFSNSRSEMNVSTLELGDSALYLCASSGLADNEQFFGPGTRLTVL.

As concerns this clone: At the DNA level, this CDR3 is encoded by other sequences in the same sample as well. CDR3 in DNA: TGTGCCAGCTCACCTATAAACACAGATACGCAGTATTTT. It yields the protein CASSPINTDTQYF. The rearrangement links TRBV18 to TRBJ2-3; D call uncertain. V was shortened by 3 bases and J by 2 bases, with 6 bases between the two germline ends. This CDR3 is built from 13 residues. CDR1 is KGHSH, CDR2 LQKENI, per germline.

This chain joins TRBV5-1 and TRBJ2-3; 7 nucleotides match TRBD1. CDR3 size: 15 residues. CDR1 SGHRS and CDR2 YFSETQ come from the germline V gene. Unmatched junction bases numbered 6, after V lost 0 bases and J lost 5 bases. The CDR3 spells CASSLGPGGGDTQYF. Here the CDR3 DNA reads TGCGCCAGCAGCTTGGGGCCAGGGGGTGGAGATACGCAGTATTTT.

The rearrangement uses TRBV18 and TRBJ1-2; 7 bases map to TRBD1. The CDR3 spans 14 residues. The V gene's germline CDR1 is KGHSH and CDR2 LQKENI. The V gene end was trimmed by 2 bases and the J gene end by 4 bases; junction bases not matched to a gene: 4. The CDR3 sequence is CASSPGQGGYGYTF. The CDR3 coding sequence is TGTGCCAGCTCACCAGGGCAGGGGGGCTATGGCTACACCTTC.

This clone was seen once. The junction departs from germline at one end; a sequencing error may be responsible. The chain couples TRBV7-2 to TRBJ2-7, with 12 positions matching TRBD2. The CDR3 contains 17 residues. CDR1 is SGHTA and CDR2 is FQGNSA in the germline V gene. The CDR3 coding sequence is TGTGCCAGCAGCTTATCTAGCGGGAGGGCCTCCAAGTACGAACAGTACTTC. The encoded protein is CASSLSSGRASKYEQYF.

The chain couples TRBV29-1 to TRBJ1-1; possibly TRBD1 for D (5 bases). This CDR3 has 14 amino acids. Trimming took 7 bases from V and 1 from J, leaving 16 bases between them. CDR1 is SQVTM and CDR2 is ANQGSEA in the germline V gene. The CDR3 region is CSARTGWGNTEAFF. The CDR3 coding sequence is TGCAGCGCGAGAACAGGTTGGGGGAACACTGAAGCTTTCTTT.

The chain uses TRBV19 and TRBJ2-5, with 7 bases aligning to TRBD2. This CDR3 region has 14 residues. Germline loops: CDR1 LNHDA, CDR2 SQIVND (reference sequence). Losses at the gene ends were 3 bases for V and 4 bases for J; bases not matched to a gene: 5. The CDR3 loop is CASSMRAGVETQYF. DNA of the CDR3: TGTGCCAGTAGTATGAGGGCGGGAGTAGAGACCCAGTACTTC.

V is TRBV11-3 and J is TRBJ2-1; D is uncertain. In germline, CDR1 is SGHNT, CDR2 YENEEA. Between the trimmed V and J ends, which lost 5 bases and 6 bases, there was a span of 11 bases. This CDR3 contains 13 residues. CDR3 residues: CASSRGRVNEQFF. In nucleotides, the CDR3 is TGTGCCAGCAGCCGAGGAAGGGTCAATGAGCAGTTCTTC.

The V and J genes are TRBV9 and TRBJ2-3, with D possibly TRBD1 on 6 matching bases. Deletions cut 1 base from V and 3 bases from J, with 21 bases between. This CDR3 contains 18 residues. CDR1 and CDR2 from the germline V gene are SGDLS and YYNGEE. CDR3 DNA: TGTGCCAGCAGCGTACTAGACGGTAGTCAGGGGCGGACAGATACGCAGTATTTT. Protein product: CASSVLDGSQGRTDTQYF. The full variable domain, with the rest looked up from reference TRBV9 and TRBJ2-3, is DSGVTQTPKHLITATGQRVTLRCSPRSGDLSVYWYQQSLDQGLQFLIQYYNGEERAKGNILERFSAQQFPDLHSELNLSSLELGDSALYFCASSVLDGSQGRTDTQYFGPGTRLTVL.

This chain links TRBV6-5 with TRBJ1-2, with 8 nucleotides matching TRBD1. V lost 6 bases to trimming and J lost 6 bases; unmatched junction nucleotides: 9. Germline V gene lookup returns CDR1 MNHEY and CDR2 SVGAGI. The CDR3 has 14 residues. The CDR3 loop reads CASRPLPGGDGYTF. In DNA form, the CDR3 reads TGTGCCAGCAGACCCCTCCCAGGGGGCGATGGCTACACCTTC.

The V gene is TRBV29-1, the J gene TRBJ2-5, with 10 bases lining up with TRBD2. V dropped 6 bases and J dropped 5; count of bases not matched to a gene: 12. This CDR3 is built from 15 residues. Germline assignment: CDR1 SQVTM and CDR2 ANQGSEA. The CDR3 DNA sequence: TGCAGCGTGCTCAGCGGGAGGGTGGGAAAGGAGACCCAGTACTTC. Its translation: CSVLSGRVGKETQYF.

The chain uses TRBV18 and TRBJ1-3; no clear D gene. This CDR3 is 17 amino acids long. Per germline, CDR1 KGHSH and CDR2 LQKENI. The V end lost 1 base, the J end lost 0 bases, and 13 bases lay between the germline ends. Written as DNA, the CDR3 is TGTGCCAGCTCACCACTACCAGCCAGGCCCTCTGGAAACACCATATATTTT. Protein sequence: CASSPLPARPSGNTIYF.

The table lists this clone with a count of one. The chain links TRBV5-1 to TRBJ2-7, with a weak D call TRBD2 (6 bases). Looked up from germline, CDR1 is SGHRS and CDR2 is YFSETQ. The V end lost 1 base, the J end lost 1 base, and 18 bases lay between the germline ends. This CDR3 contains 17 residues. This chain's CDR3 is CASSLRTRGGLSYEQYF. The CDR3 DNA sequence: TGCGCCAGCAGCTTGAGGACGCGGGGCGGTCTTTCCTACGAGCAGTACTTC.

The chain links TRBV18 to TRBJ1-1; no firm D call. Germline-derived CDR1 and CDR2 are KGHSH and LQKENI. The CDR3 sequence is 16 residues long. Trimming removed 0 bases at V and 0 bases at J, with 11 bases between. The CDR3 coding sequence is TGTGCCAGCTCACCACCGGCACAGATCATGAACACTGAAGCTTTCTTT. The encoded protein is CASSPPAQIMNTEAFF.

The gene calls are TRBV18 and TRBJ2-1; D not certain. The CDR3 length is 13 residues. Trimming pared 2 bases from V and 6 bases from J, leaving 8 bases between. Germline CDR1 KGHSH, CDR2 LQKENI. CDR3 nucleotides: TGTGCCAGCTCACCATCGGATTCCAATGAGCAGTTCTTC. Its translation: CASSPSDSNEQFF.

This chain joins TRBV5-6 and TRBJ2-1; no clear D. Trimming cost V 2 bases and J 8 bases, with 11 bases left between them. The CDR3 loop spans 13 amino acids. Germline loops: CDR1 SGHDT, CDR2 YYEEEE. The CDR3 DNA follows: TGTGCCAGCAGCTTACAACGTAGGGATGAGCAGTTCTTC. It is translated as CASSLQRRDEQFF.

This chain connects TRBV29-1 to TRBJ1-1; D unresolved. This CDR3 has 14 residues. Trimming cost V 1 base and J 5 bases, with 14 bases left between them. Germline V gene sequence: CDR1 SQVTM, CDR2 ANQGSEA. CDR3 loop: CSVEVTVGWTEAFF. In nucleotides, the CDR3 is TGCAGCGTTGAAGTCACGGTGGGATGGACTGAAGCTTTCTTT.

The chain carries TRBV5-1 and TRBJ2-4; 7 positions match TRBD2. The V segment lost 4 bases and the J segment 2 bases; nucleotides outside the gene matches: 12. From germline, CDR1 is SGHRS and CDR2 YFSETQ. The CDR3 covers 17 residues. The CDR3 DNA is TGCGCCAGCAGCAAGCCCGGGAGGATGGGGTCCAAAAACATTCAGTACTTC. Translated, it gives CASSKPGRMGSKNIQYF. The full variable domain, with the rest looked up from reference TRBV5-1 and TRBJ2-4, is KAGVTQTPRYLIKTRGQQVTLSCSPISGHRSVSWYQQTPGQGLQFLFEYFSETQRNKGNFPGRFSGRQFSNSRSEMNVSTLELGDSALYLCASSKPGRMGSKNIQYFGAGTRLSVL.

CDR3 bases: TGTGCCAGCAGTCGGGAACAGGGGAGGAACACTGAAGCTTTCTTT. Its translation: CASSREQGRNTEAFF. The chain recombines TRBV28 with TRBJ1-1; 7 positions agree with TRBD1. The CDR3 loop spans 15 amino acids. V was pared by 5 bases and J by 1 base, with 7 bases of the junction left unmatched. Germline V gene lookup returns CDR1 MDHEN and CDR2 SYDVKM. The whole variable domain, remainder taken from reference TRBV28 and TRBJ1-1, is DVKVTQSSRYLVKRTGEKVFLECVQDMDHENMFWYRQDPGLGLRLIYFSYDVKMKEKGDIPEGYSVSREKKERFSLILESASTNQTSMYLCASSREQGRNTEAFFGQGTRLTVV.

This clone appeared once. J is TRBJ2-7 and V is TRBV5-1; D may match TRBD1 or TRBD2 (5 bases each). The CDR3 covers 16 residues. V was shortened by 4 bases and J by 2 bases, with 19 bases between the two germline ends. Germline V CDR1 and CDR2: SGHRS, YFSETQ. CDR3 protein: CASSPTGPQNTYEQYF. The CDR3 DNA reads TGCGCCAGCAGCCCTACGGGACCGCAGAATACCTACGAGCAGTACTTC.